These 18 T cell receptor beta chains came from one sample sequenced in a study of response to subunit inactivated influenza vaccine (dated by TCRdb to the late 2010s). Library preparation used RT-PCR. Sequenced on an Illumina HiSeq 2500. TCRdb handled the public reads itself, with Q25 trimming in fastp and clone calling in MiXCR, and kept productive beta chains. Identical CDR3 proteins give one entry, which carries the most common genes and DNA. For this sample the table gives about 540,000 distinct CDR3 sequences, of which less than 25% were detected only once. The top ten hold 2.8% of the sample. The same sample was also studied in work on T cells expressing NK-cell markers. The second study's authors report: TCR beta cDNA libraries were prepared using 5'RACE template switching, which introduced a universal primer site and unique molecular identifiers.

The sequencing used CD4+ T cells sorted from PBMCs, collected 11 to 12 days after vaccination. These receptors were collected from a man over 45 who received an inactivated influenza vaccine. Donor details come from another sample of the same person, matched by shared clones.

This clonotype was detected many times. The V gene is TRBV7-2, the J gene TRBJ2-5, with TRBD1 matching 7 bases. V lost 4 bases, J lost 5 bases, and 4 bases stayed unmatched. CDR3 length: 13 residues. Germline CDR1 reads SGHTA; CDR2 reads FQGNSA. CDR3 protein: CASSSTGSETQYF. CDR3 nucleotides: TGTGCCAGCAGCTCGACAGGGTCGGAGACCCAGTACTTC.

This clonotype was counted between two and nine times. The chain combines TRBV15 with TRBJ2-5, with 7 positions matching TRBD1. Germline V gene sequence: CDR1 LNHNV, CDR2 YYDKDF (reference sequence). With 1 base clipped from V and 9 bases from J, the junction kept 5 bases outside the gene matches. The CDR3 length is 13 residues. In nucleotides, the CDR3 is TGTGCCACCAGCAGAGCACTTCAGGGGGCCCAGTACTTC. It yields the protein CATSRALQGAQYF. The complete variable domain, with remaining parts taken from reference TRBV15 and TRBJ2-5, reads DAMVIQNPRYQVTQFGKPVTLSCSQTLNHNVMYWYQQKSSQAPKLLFHYYDKDFNNEADTPDNFQSRRPNTSFCFLDIRSPGLGDTAMYLCATSRALQGAQYFGPGTRLLVL.

This clonotype showed up just a few times. The rearrangement uses TRBV5-6 and TRBJ2-5, with D maybe TRBD1 (6 bases). V shed 0 bases and J shed 3 bases, with 12 bases lying between them. This CDR3 contains 15 residues. The germline CDR1 and CDR2 sequences are SGHDT and YYEEEE. The CDR3 coding sequence is TGTGCCAGCAGCTTGGTTGATACAGGGAAAGAGACCCAGTACTTC. Its translation is CASSLVDTGKETQYF.

This chain links TRBV7-8 with TRBJ1-2, with D possibly TRBD1 on 5 matching bases. Germline V lookup: CDR1 SGHVS, CDR2 FQNEAQ. This CDR3 is built from 14 residues. V lost 5 bases and J 7 bases, leaving 17 bases between the germline ends. The chain's CDR3 is CASSQALRAGGYTF. DNA for the CDR3: TGTGCCAGCAGCCAAGCCCTCAGGGCCGGTGGCTACACCTTC.

This clonotype was seen a few times. The gene calls are TRBV7-9 and TRBJ1-2; possible D gene TRBD1, 6 bases. The CDR3 extends over 14 amino acids. CDR1 and CDR2 (germline): SEHNR, FQNEAQ (reference sequence). Trimming cost V 1 base and J 5 bases, with 11 bases left between them. The CDR3 loop is CASSLVAGAYGYTF. The CDR3 nucleotides read TGTGCCAGCAGCTTAGTGGCAGGGGCTTATGGCTACACCTTC.

For the CDR3, the DNA is TGCAGCGGGGCAAGGCGACAGGGGGAAACAGATACGCAGTATTTT. It encodes CSGARRQGETDTQYF. The J gene is TRBJ2-3, the V gene TRBV29-1; 9 positions agree with TRBD1. The germline V gene has CDR1 SQVTM and CDR2 ANQGSEA. The CDR3 length is 15 residues. The ends lost 7 bases at V and 3 bases at J; junction bases unmatched: 11.

This clonotype was found a few times. This chain links TRBV28 with TRBJ2-1, with D hard to call. Per the germline V gene, CDR1 is MDHEN and CDR2 is SYDVKM. V was clipped by 2 bases and J by 9 bases, with 8 bases between them. This CDR3 has 12 amino acids. CDR3 amino acids: CASSLSFSEQFF. For the CDR3, the DNA is TGTGCCAGCAGTTTAAGTTTCAGTGAGCAGTTCTTC.

Worth noting for this clonotype: The junction and the germline gene differ at one end; a read error may be behind it. The gene calls are TRBV20-1 and TRBJ2-1; D possibly matches TRBD1 or TRBD2 (7 bases each). CDR3 size: 14 residues. The V gene's germline CDR1 is DFQATT and CDR2 SNEGSKA (reference sequence). CDR3 nucleotide sequence: TGCACTGCTCTCAGGGGGACTAATTACAATGAGCAGTTCTTC. Translated: CTALRGTNYNEQFF.

The chain uses TRBV4-3 and TRBJ1-1; TRBD1 matches 7 bases. Germline V gene sequence: CDR1 LGHNA, CDR2 YSLEER. V was clipped by 3 bases and J by 6 bases; unmatched bases: 4. This CDR3 spans 13 amino acids. In nucleotides, the CDR3 is TGCGCCAGCAGCCACCTCAGGGGGGCTGAAGCTTTCTTT. Encoded protein: CASSHLRGAEAFF.

At least ten counts were recorded for this clonotype. The chain couples TRBV10-3 to TRBJ2-7, with 7 bases matching TRBD1. Germline trimming cut 6 bases from V and 2 bases from J; bases unmatched to any gene: 7. CDR1 is ENHRY and CDR2 is SYGVKD in the germline V gene. The CDR3 sequence is 14 residues long. Here the CDR3 reads CAIRETGTTYEQYF. The CDR3 bases are TGTGCCATCAGGGAGACAGGGACCACCTACGAGCAGTACTTC.

In this sample, this clonotype turned up a few times. The V gene is TRBV6-5, the J gene TRBJ1-5; TRBD1 might be the D (6 bases). From germline, CDR1 is MNHEY and CDR2 SVGAGI. The CDR3 is made up of 16 amino acids. Trimming removed 0 bases at V and 2 bases at J, with 11 bases between. CDR3 nucleotide sequence: TGTGCCAGCAGTTACTCGAACGGGGGGCGCAATCAGCCCCAGCATTTT. Translating gives CASSYSNGGRNQPQHF.

This clonotype was seen ten or more times. The chain recombines TRBV7-2 with TRBJ2-3; unclear D gene. Germline lookup yields CDR1 SGHTA and CDR2 FQGNSA. V lost 7 bases, J lost 0 bases, and 14 bases lay in between. The length of the CDR3 is 15 residues. The CDR3 sequence is CASTPRRSSTDTQYF. In nucleotides, the CDR3 is TGTGCCAGCACACCGAGGCGGTCTAGCACAGATACGCAGTATTTT.

This chain links TRBV20-1 with TRBJ2-7; D unclear. Germline-derived CDR1 and CDR2 are DFQATT and SNEGSKA (reference sequence). This CDR3 comprises 12 residues. The V end lost 7 bases, the J end lost 2 bases, and 12 bases lay between the germline ends. CDR3 in amino acids: CSVCPRPYEQYF. The CDR3 coding sequence is TGCAGTGTGTGTCCAAGGCCCTACGAGCAGTACTTC.

V gene TRBV7-9 combines with J gene TRBJ2-2, with unresolved D. V was pared by 6 bases and J by 0 bases, with 11 bases between. Germline V gives CDR1 SEHNR, CDR2 FQNEAQ (reference sequence). This CDR3 comprises 15 residues. The DNA for the CDR3 is TGTGCCAGCAGGCAATTGGCAACGAACACCGGGGAGCTGTTTTTT. It encodes CASRQLATNTGELFF.

This clonotype was picked up many times. The chain recombines TRBV2 with TRBJ1-4; 10 positions agree with TRBD1. The trim removed 5 bases at V and 10 bases at J, leaving 10 bases unmatched. Per germline, CDR1 SNHLY and CDR2 FYNNEI. CDR3 length: 15 residues. CDR3 protein: CASSNTGTGVGKLFF. The CDR3 DNA sequence: TGTGCCAGCAGTAACACCGGGACAGGGGTGGGAAAACTGTTTTTT.

This clonotype was seen only a few times. This chain joins TRBV20-1 and TRBJ2-1; tentatively, D is TRBD2 (6 bases). The germline gives CDR1 DFQATT, CDR2 SNEGSKA (reference sequence). The ends were cut back, 5 bases at V and 6 bases at J, with 20 bases in the middle. The length of the CDR3 is 15 residues. As DNA, the CDR3 is TGCAGTGCTCGGCCCGGAGGGGTAATGGGCAATGAGCAGTTCTTC. Translated, it gives CSARPGGVMGNEQFF.

The V gene is TRBV18, the J gene TRBJ2-5; 14 bases line up with TRBD2. The CDR3 totals 16 residues. Germline loops: CDR1 KGHSH, CDR2 LQKENI. The V segment lost 0 bases and the J segment 5 bases; nucleotides outside the gene matches: 2. The CDR3 nucleotides read TGTGCCAGCTCACCACCGGGACTAGCGGGGGAGGAGACCCAGTACTTC. As protein: CASSPPGLAGEETQYF.

J is TRBJ2-1 and V is TRBV19; 7 nucleotides align to TRBD2. V lost 5 bases, J lost 6 bases, and 7 bases stayed unmatched. Germline CDR1 LNHDA, CDR2 SQIVND (reference sequence). CDR3 length: 14 amino acids. CDR3 sequence: CASSDLGGGNEQFF. CDR3 sequence (DNA): TGTGCCAGTAGTGACCTTGGGGGGGGCAATGAGCAGTTCTTC.